A selection of T cell receptor delta chains follows, all from one sample in a study of Vδ1+ human thymocytes. TCRdb re-processed the multiplex PCR reads via CATT. This repertoire shows about 73,000 delta-chain clones, 30% to 45% found once; its top ten account for approximately 0.3%. The material sequenced was Vdelta1+ gamma-delta thymocytes from the thymus. The receptors were gathered from a boy under two years old who had congenital heart surgery. CDR3s include the opening cysteine and the closing phenylalanine or tryptophan. Fields, in order: D gene, J gene, V gene, clone size, CDR3 protein, CDR3 DNA. A D gene is named only where the DNA matches it firmly. The size entry is marked missing in some rows and otherwise reads once, few, many or a size class.

d_call: .; j_call: TRDJ1; v_call: TRDV1; clone_size: few; cdr3_aa: CALGGARFLYPTDKLIF; cdr3_nt: TGTGCTCTTGGGGGAGCTCGGTTCCTATACCCCACCGATAAACTCATCTTT
d_call: TRDD3; j_call: TRDJ1; v_call: TRDV1; clone_size: .; cdr3_aa: CALGEAVWGTNTDKLIF; cdr3_nt: TGTGCTCTTGGGGAAGCTGTATGGGGGACTAACACCGATAAACTCATCTTT
d_call: .; j_call: TRDJ1; v_call: TRDV1; clone_size: .; cdr3_aa: CALGELVRGPNTDKLIF; cdr3_nt: TGTGCTCTTGGGGAATTAGTCCGAGGACCCAACACCGATAAACTCATCTTT
d_call: TRDD3; j_call: TRDJ1; v_call: TRDV1; clone_size: .; cdr3_aa: CALGELSALIDWGILVPYTDKLIF; cdr3_nt: TGTGCTCTTGGGGAACTCTCAGCTCTCATAGACTGGGGGATACTTGTTCCCTACACCGATAAACTCATCTTT
d_call: TRDD3; j_call: TRDJ1; v_call: TRDV1; clone_size: few; cdr3_aa: CALGELTPFLGDRGSDKLIF; cdr3_nt: TGTGCTCTTGGGGAACTGACTCCCTTTCTGGGGGATAGGGGGTCCGATAAACTCATCTTT
d_call: TRDD3; j_call: TRDJ1; v_call: TRDV1; clone_size: .; cdr3_aa: CALGERAFPETGGYSIDKLIF; cdr3_nt: TGTGCTCTTGGGGAACGCGCCTTCCCTGAGACTGGGGGATATTCAATCGATAAACTCATCTTT
d_call: .; j_call: TRDJ1; v_call: TRDV1; clone_size: .; cdr3_aa: CALGDWRSLRGIQAKLIF; cdr3_nt: TGTGCTCTTGGGGACTGGCGTTCCTTGAGGGGCATACAGGCTAAACTCATCTTT
d_call: TRDD3; j_call: TRDJ1; v_call: TRDV1; clone_size: .; cdr3_aa: CALGELSALLGDIVYTDKLIF; cdr3_nt: TGTGCTCTTGGGGAACTTTCGGCCCTTCTGGGGGATATAGTGTACACCGATAAACTCATCTTT
d_call: TRDD3; j_call: TRDJ1; v_call: TRDV1; clone_size: few; cdr3_aa: CALGVTFCPGAGGGLRGNTDKLIF; cdr3_nt: TGTGCTCTTGGGGTCACCTTCTGCCCGGGGGCTGGGGGAGGCCTAAGGGGGAACACCGATAAACTCATCTTT
d_call: TRDD3; j_call: TRDJ1; v_call: TRDV1; clone_size: .; cdr3_aa: CALGELGRSVCVPTTGEYTDKLIF; cdr3_nt: TGTGCTCTTGGGGAACTGGGCAGGAGTGTCTGCGTACCAACTACTGGGGAGTACACCGATAAACTCATCTTT
d_call: TRDD3; j_call: TRDJ1; v_call: TRDV1; clone_size: .; cdr3_aa: CALGEPSYGLFWGIRYTDKLIF; cdr3_nt: TGTGCTCTTGGGGAACCTTCCTACGGACTGTTCTGGGGGATACGGTACACCGATAAACTCATCTTT
d_call: TRDD3; j_call: TRDJ1; v_call: TRDV1; clone_size: .; cdr3_aa: CALAPPKFLQPHPYWGIPTDKLIF; cdr3_nt: TGTGCTCTTGCTCCTCCAAAATTTCTACAACCCCATCCTTACTGGGGGATACCCACCGATAAACTCATCTTT
d_call: .; j_call: TRDJ1; v_call: TRDV1; clone_size: .; cdr3_aa: CALGEPILNTSWGRTDKLIF; cdr3_nt: TGTGCTCTTGGGGAACCCATCCTAAATACCTCCTGGGGACGGACCGATAAACTCATCTTT
d_call: .; j_call: TRDJ1; v_call: TRDV1; clone_size: few; cdr3_aa: CALGANFDGDTLGEPDKLIF; cdr3_nt: TGTGCTCTTGGGGCCAACTTTGATGGGGACACGCTTGGTGAGCCCGATAAACTCATCTTT
d_call: .; j_call: TRDJ1; v_call: TRDV1; clone_size: .; cdr3_aa: CALSRSSYDSTGGPYTDKLIF; cdr3_nt: TGTGCTCTTTCCCGGTCTTCCTACGATAGTACTGGGGGACCTTACACCGATAAACTCATCTTT
d_call: TRDD3; j_call: TRDJ1; v_call: TRDV1; clone_size: .; cdr3_aa: CALGKAIRPRLGMAGYTDKLIF; cdr3_nt: TGTGCTCTTGGGAAGGCGATCCGGCCCAGACTGGGGATGGCGGGGTACACCGATAAACTCATCTTT
d_call: TRDD3; j_call: TRDJ1; v_call: TRDV2; clone_size: .; cdr3_aa: CACDTAMGDTREGADKLIF; cdr3_nt: TGTGCCTGTGACACCGCGATGGGGGATACGCGTGAGGGAGCCGATAAACTCATCTTT
d_call: TRDD3; j_call: TRDJ1; v_call: TRDV1; clone_size: few; cdr3_aa: CALGELLLGDTGDKLIF; cdr3_nt: TGTGCTCTTGGGGAACTTCTACTGGGGGATACCGGCGATAAACTCATCTTT
d_call: .; j_call: TRDJ1; v_call: TRDV1; clone_size: few; cdr3_aa: CALGGSTPHSHDKLIF; cdr3_nt: TGTGCTCTTGGGGGATCCACTCCTCACTCTCACGATAAACTCATCTTT
d_call: TRDD3; j_call: TRDJ1; v_call: TRDV1; clone_size: .; cdr3_aa: CALGEHPFQVSVGDNPDKLIF; cdr3_nt: TGTGCTCTTGGGGAACACCCTTTCCAGGTTTCGGTGGGGGATAACCCCGATAAACTCATCTTT
d_call: TRDD3; j_call: TRDJ1; v_call: TRDV1; clone_size: .; cdr3_aa: CALGEPVLPLGDTLYTDKLIF; cdr3_nt: TGTGCTCTTGGGGAACCGGTACTTCCCTTGGGGGATACGCTTTACACCGATAAACTCATCTTT
d_call: .; j_call: TRDJ1; v_call: TRDV1; clone_size: .; cdr3_aa: CALGELEMPSPQGHLSDTDKLIF; cdr3_nt: TGTGCTCTTGGGGAACTAGAGATGCCTTCCCCACAGGGCCATTTATCGGACACCGATAAACTCATCTTT
d_call: TRDD3; j_call: TRDJ1; v_call: TRDV1; clone_size: .; cdr3_aa: CALGELPPGVGLGDTTDKLIF; cdr3_nt: TGTGCTCTTGGGGAACTACCCCCTGGCGTGGGGCTGGGGGATACGACCGATAAACTCATCTTT
d_call: TRDD3; j_call: TRDJ1; v_call: TRDV1; clone_size: .; cdr3_aa: CALGEILLGDRFYTDKLIF; cdr3_nt: TGTGCTCTTGGGGAAATCTTGCTGGGGGACCGCTTTTACACCGATAAACTCATCTTT
d_call: TRDD3; j_call: TRDJ1; v_call: TRDV1; clone_size: .; cdr3_aa: CAFGEGPHNPTGGRYTDKLIF; cdr3_nt: TGTGCTTTTGGGGAGGGGCCTCATAACCCCACTGGGGGGAGATACACCGATAAACTCATCTTT
d_call: TRDD3; j_call: TRDJ1; v_call: TRDV1; clone_size: .; cdr3_aa: CALGEDVKSPFRLGDTDDHKLIF; cdr3_nt: TGTGCTCTTGGGGAAGACGTGAAGAGTCCGTTTAGACTGGGGGATACGGACGACCATAAACTCATCTTT
d_call: TRDD3; j_call: TRDJ1; v_call: TRDV1; clone_size: .; cdr3_aa: CALGPRTTGGSYTDKLIF; cdr3_nt: TGTGCTCTTGGCCCTCGGACTACTGGGGGATCATACACCGATAAACTCATCTTT
d_call: TRDD3; j_call: TRDJ1; v_call: TRDV2; clone_size: few; cdr3_aa: CACDTDWGFRIAKLIF; cdr3_nt: TGTGCCTGTGACACCGACTGGGGGTTCCGGATCGCTAAACTCATCTTT
d_call: TRDD3; j_call: TRDJ1; v_call: TRDV1; clone_size: few; cdr3_aa: CALGAGFLSGGYFRVGTDKLIF; cdr3_nt: TGTGCTCTTGGGGCCGGTTTCCTGAGTGGGGGATACTTCAGGGTCGGCACCGATAAACTCATCTTT
d_call: .; j_call: TRDJ1; v_call: TRDV1; clone_size: .; cdr3_aa: CALGVGGNWSPSPQYKLIF; cdr3_nt: TGTGCTCTTGGCGTCGGCGGCAACTGGTCGCCGTCCCCTCAGTATAAACTCATCTTT
d_call: TRDD3; j_call: TRDJ1; v_call: TRDV1; clone_size: .; cdr3_aa: CALGELLPYWGIQWRDLYTDKLIF; cdr3_nt: TGTGCTCTTGGGGAACTCCTTCCATACTGGGGGATACAATGGAGGGACCTCTACACCGATAAACTCATCTTT
d_call: TRDD3; j_call: TRDJ1; v_call: TRDV1; clone_size: .; cdr3_aa: CALGELGHNWGTDKLIF; cdr3_nt: TGTGCTCTTGGGGAACTCGGGCACAACTGGGGTACCGATAAACTCATCTTT
d_call: TRDD3; j_call: TRDJ1; v_call: TRDV1; clone_size: .; cdr3_aa: CALGELPWILGDRGVKLIF; cdr3_nt: TGTGCTCTTGGGGAACTTCCCTGGATACTGGGGGATCGAGGGGTTAAACTCATCTTT
d_call: TRDD3; j_call: TRDJ1; v_call: TRDV1; clone_size: .; cdr3_aa: CALGELVVDPDGLGDIHTDKLIF; cdr3_nt: TGTGCTCTTGGGGAACTAGTAGTGGACCCGGACGGCTTGGGGGACATACACACCGATAAACTCATCTTT
d_call: .; j_call: TRDJ1; v_call: TRDV1; clone_size: .; cdr3_aa: CALDEPTGGGGPGLHTDKLIF; cdr3_nt: TGTGCTCTTGACGAACCGACCGGGGGTGGGGGCCCTGGTTTACACACCGATAAACTCATCTTT
d_call: TRDD3; j_call: TRDJ1; v_call: TRDV1; clone_size: few; cdr3_aa: CALSLPLSTGGYAKFPYTDKLIF; cdr3_nt: TGTGCTCTTAGCCTTCCCCTAAGTACTGGGGGATACGCCAAATTTCCTTACACCGATAAACTCATCTTT
d_call: TRDD3; j_call: TRDJ1; v_call: TRDV1; clone_size: .; cdr3_aa: CALGDLSFLRGGYAAYTDKLIF; cdr3_nt: TGTGCTCTTGGGGATCTCTCCTTCCTGCGTGGGGGATACGCGGCGTACACCGATAAACTCATCTTT
d_call: TRDD3; j_call: TRDJ1; v_call: TRDV1; clone_size: .; cdr3_aa: CALGELLPLPLWLGDKPDKLIF; cdr3_nt: TGTGCTCTTGGGGAACTACTCCCTCTACCCTTGTGGCTGGGGGATAAGCCCGATAAACTCATCTTT
d_call: TRDD2; j_call: TRDJ1; v_call: TRDV1; clone_size: few; cdr3_aa: CALEPFLPLGARKEHTDKLIF; cdr3_nt: TGTGCTCTTGAGCCCTTCCTACCGCTGGGGGCCCGGAAGGAGCACACCGATAAACTCATCTTT
d_call: .; j_call: TRDJ1; v_call: TRDV1; clone_size: .; cdr3_aa: CALGLPLLPSLLGAYNRYTDKLIF; cdr3_nt: TGTGCTCTTGGCCTACCCCTCCTTCCTTCTCTACTGGGGGCCTACAACCGTTACACCGATAAACTCATCTTT
d_call: TRDD3; j_call: TRDJ1; v_call: TRDV1; clone_size: .; cdr3_aa: CALGEDDGTGGYLKRYTDKLIF; cdr3_nt: TGTGCTCTTGGGGAAGATGATGGCACTGGGGGATACCTGAAGAGGTACACCGATAAACTCATCTTT
d_call: TRDD3; j_call: TRDJ1; v_call: TRDV1; clone_size: few; cdr3_aa: CALGELGCTGGYSYTDKLIF; cdr3_nt: TGTGCTCTTGGGGAACTCGGATGTACTGGGGGATACAGCTACACCGATAAACTCATCTTT
d_call: .; j_call: TRDJ1; v_call: TRDV1; clone_size: few; cdr3_aa: CALGELRETTDKLIF; cdr3_nt: TGTGCTCTTGGGGAACTGAGAGAAACCACCGATAAACTCATCTTT
d_call: TRDD3; j_call: TRDJ1; v_call: TRDV1; clone_size: .; cdr3_aa: CALNVLGDTSRNIRSNYTDKLIF; cdr3_nt: TGTGCTCTTAACGTACTGGGGGATACATCTAGAAATATCCGAAGCAATTACACCGATAAACTCATCTTT
d_call: .; j_call: TRDJ1; v_call: TRDV1; clone_size: .; cdr3_aa: CALGDSDGITDKLIF; cdr3_nt: TGTGCTCTTGGGGACTCCGATGGGATTACCGATAAACTCATCTTT
d_call: .; j_call: TRDJ1; v_call: TRDV1; clone_size: few; cdr3_aa: CALGELSPTFGGPNYTDKLIF; cdr3_nt: TGTGCTCTTGGGGAACTCTCGCCAACGTTTGGGGGCCCAAATTACACCGATAAACTCATCTTT
d_call: .; j_call: TRDJ1; v_call: TRDV1; clone_size: .; cdr3_aa: CALGERGGRNTDKLIF; cdr3_nt: TGTGCTCTTGGGGAAAGAGGAGGAAGGAACACCGATAAACTCATCTTT
d_call: .; j_call: TRDJ1; v_call: TRDV1; clone_size: .; cdr3_aa: CALGVGGGLPDKLIF; cdr3_nt: TGTGCTCTTGGGGTAGGAGGGGGGCTACCCGATAAACTCATCTTT
d_call: TRDD3; j_call: TRDJ1; v_call: TRDV1; clone_size: few; cdr3_aa: CALGELGPLKGDIRSYTDKLIF; cdr3_nt: TGTGCTCTTGGGGAACTCGGTCCACTAAAGGGGGATATAAGGTCGTACACCGATAAACTCATCTTT
d_call: .; j_call: TRDJ1; v_call: TRDV1; clone_size: few; cdr3_aa: CALGDPESTLVWDPQPRSTDKLIF; cdr3_nt: TGTGCTCTTGGGGACCCCGAGTCGACGTTGGTGTGGGATCCCCAACCCAGGAGCACCGATAAACTCATCTTT
d_call: .; j_call: TRDJ1; v_call: TRDV1; clone_size: .; cdr3_aa: CALGEGSSFPTLLNTDKLIF; cdr3_nt: TGTGCTCTTGGGGAAGGAAGTTCGTTTCCCACCCTACTCAACACCGATAAACTCATCTTT
d_call: .; j_call: TRDJ1; v_call: TRDV2; clone_size: many; cdr3_aa: CAWPMSHDTDKLIF; cdr3_nt: TGTGCCTGGCCGATGTCCCATGACACCGATAAACTCATCTTT